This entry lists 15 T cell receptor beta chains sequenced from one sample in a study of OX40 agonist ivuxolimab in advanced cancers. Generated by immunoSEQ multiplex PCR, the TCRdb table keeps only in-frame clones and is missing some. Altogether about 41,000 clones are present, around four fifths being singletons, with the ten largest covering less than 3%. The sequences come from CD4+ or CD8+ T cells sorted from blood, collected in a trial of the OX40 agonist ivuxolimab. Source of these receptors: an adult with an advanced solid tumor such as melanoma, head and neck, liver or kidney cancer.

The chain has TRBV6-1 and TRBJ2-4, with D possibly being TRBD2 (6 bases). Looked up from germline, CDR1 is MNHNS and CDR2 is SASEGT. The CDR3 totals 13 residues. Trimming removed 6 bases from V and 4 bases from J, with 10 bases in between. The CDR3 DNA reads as TGTGCCAGCAGGATGGCGGGAAAAAACATTCAGTACTTC. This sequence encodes CASRMAGKNIQYF.

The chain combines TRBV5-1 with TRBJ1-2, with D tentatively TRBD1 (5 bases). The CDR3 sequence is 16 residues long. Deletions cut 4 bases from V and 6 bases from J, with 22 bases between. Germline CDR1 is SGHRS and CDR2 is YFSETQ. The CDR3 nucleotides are TGCGCCAGCAGCCGCGGGGGGGACCCTCAGATAAATGGCTACACCTTC. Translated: CASSRGGDPQINGYTF.

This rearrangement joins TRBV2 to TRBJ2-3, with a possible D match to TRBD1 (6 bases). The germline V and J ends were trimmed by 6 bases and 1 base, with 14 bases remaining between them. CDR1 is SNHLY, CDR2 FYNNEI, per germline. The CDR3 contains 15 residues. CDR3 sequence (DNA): TGTGCCAGCAGCTCCAGGGCAGGGGGCACAGATACGCAGTATTTT. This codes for CASSSRAGGTDTQYF. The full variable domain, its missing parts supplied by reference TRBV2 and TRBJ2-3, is EPEVTQTPSHQVTQMGQEVILRCVPISNHLYFYWYRQILGQKVEFLVSFYNNEISEKSEIFDDQFSVERPDGSNFTLKIRSTKLEDSAMYFCASSSRAGGTDTQYFGPGTRLTVL.

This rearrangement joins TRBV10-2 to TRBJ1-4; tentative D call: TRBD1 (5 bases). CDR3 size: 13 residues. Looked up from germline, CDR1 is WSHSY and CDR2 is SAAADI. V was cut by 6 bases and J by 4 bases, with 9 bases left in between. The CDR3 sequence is CASRGTNNEKLFF. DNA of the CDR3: TGCGCCAGCAGAGGGACCAATAATGAAAAACTGTTTTTT.

CDR3 in DNA: TGTGCCAGCATGGGACTAGGGACAGGGAGCAATGAGCAGTTCTTC. It codes for CASMGLGTGSNEQFF. The V gene is TRBV6-5, the J gene TRBJ2-1, with D perhaps TRBD1 (9 bases). Trimming took 7 bases from V and 6 from J, leaving 19 bases between them. The germline V gene encodes CDR1 MNHEY and CDR2 SVGAGI. The CDR3 has 15 residues.

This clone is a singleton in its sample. CDR3 sequence: CASRQTRDTGELFF. The CDR3 DNA reads TGTGCCAGCAGGCAGACAAGAGACACCGGGGAGCTGTTTTTT. The gene calls are TRBV6-1 and TRBJ2-2; D is unresolved. From germline, CDR1 is MNHNS and CDR2 SASEGT. The CDR3 has 14 residues. Trimming left V 6 bases short and J 3 bases short, with 11 bases between.

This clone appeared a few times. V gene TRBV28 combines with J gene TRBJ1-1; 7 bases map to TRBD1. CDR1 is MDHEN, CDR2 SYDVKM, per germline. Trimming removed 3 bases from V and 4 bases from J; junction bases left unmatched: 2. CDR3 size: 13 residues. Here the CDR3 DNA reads TGTGCCAGCAGTTTCGCAGGGGGCACTGAAGCTTTCTTT. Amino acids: CASSFAGGTEAFF.

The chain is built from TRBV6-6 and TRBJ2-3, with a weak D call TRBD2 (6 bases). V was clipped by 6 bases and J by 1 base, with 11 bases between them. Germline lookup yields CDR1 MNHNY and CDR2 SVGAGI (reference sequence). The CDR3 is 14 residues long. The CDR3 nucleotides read TGTGCCAGCAGCTCACTAGCAGGCACAGATACGCAGTATTTT. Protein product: CASSSLAGTDTQYF.

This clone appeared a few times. CDR3 sequence: CRCETQYF. The CDR3 DNA is TGTAGGTGTGAGACCCAGTACTTC. This sequence joins TRBV6-9 and TRBJ2-5; no reliable D call. The germline gives CDR1 MNHGY, CDR2 SVAAGI. The CDR3 is made up of 8 amino acids.

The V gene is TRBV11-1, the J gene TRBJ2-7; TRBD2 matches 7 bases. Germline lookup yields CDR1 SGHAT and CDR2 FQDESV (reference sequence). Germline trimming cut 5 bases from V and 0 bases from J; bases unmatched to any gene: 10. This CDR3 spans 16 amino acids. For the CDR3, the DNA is TGTGCCAGCAGCGCCCTTACTAGCGTCCGCTCCTACGAGCAGTACTTC. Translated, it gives CASSALTSVRSYEQYF.

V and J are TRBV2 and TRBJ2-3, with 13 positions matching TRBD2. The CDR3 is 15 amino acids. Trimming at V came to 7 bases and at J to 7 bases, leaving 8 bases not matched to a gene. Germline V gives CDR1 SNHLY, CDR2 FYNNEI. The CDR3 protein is CASTELAGGSNTQYF. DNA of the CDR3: TGTGCCAGCACCGAACTAGCGGGAGGGTCGAATACGCAGTATTTT.

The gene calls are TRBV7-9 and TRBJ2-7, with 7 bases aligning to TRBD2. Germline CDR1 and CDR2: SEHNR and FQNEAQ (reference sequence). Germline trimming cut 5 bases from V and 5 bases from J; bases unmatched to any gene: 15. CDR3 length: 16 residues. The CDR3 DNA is TGTGCCAGCAGCGATACAGCGGGACTAAGTCTCCACGAGCAGTACTTC. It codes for CASSDTAGLSLHEQYF. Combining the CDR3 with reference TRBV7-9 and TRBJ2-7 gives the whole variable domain DTGVSQNPRHKITKRGQNVTFRCDPISEHNRLYWYRQTLGQGPEFLTYFQNEAQLEKSRLLSDRFSAERPKGSFSTLEIQRTEQGDSAMYLCASSDTAGLSLHEQYFGPGTRLTVT.

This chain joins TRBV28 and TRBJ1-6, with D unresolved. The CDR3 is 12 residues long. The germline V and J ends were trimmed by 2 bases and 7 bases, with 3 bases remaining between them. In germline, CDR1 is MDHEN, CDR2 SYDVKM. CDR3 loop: CASSLLNSPLHF. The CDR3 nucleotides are TGTGCCAGCAGTTTACTGAATTCACCCCTCCACTTT.

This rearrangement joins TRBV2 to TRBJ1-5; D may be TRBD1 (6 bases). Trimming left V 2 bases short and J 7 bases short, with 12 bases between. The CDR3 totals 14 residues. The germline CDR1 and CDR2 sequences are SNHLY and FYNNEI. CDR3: CASSESGDGQPQHF. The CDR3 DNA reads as TGTGCCAGCAGTGAATCAGGGGATGGCCAGCCCCAGCATTTT. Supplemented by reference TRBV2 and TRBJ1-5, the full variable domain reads EPEVTQTPSHQVTQMGQEVILRCVPISNHLYFYWYRQILGQKVEFLVSFYNNEISEKSEIFDDQFSVERPDGSNFTLKIRSTKLEDSAMYFCASSESGDGQPQHFGDGTRLSIL.

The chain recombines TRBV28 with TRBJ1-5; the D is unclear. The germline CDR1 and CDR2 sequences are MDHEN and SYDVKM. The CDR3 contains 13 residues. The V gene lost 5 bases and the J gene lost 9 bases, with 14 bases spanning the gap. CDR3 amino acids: CASSRPSARPQHF. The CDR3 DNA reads TGTGCCAGCAGTCGCCCATCAGCGCGGCCCCAGCATTTT.